Below are 23 T cell receptor beta chains sequenced from a single sample in a study of blood T cells in healthy people across ages. The second PCR ran roughly 6 to 11 cycles with a sample-barcoded 5' primer and J-beta primers. A single record per CDR3 protein comes from TCRdb applying MiXCR to the 5' RACE reads. Of hundreds of thousands of distinct CDR3 sequences in the sample, about 30% were seen once. The sequencing sample was made of blood. The receptors were sampled from a woman over 75 in good health.

This clonotype was seen once. The chain links TRBV6-2 or TRBV6-3 to TRBJ1-2; TRBD1 matches 9 bases. This CDR3 has 15 amino acids. V trimming: 6 bases; J trimming: 3 bases; junction bases outside the gene matches: 8. CDR1 is MNHEY, CDR2 SVGEGT, per germline. As DNA, the CDR3 is TGTGCCAGCAGCCCAGGACAGGGGCCATACTATGGCTACACCTTC. Translation: CASSPGQGPYYGYTF.

This clonotype appeared many times. The chain is built from TRBV5-1 and TRBJ2-1; D possibly corresponds to TRBD2 (6 bases). Trimming shortened V by 4 bases and J by 9 bases, and 17 bases separated the two germline ends. Germline V gene lookup returns CDR1 SGHRS and CDR2 YFSETQ. The CDR3 length is 14 residues. CDR3 amino acids: CASSPSGREGEQFF. Written as DNA, the CDR3 is TGCGCCAGCAGCCCATCCGGGAGAGAGGGTGAGCAGTTCTTC.

This clonotype has a count of ten or more. V is TRBV30 and J is TRBJ2-7; the match to TRBD2 covers 8 bases. Trimming took 2 bases from V and 2 from J; bases not matched to a gene: 8. This CDR3 has 15 residues. From germline, CDR1 is GTSNPN and CDR2 SVGIG (reference sequence). CDR3 amino acids: CAWSPVGRGAYEQYF. The CDR3 DNA sequence: TGTGCCTGGAGTCCCGTCGGGCGGGGGGCCTACGAGCAGTACTTC.

This clonotype was detected only a few times. V is TRBV10-2 and J is TRBJ1-2; TRBD1 aligns across 10 bases. The V gene end was trimmed by 10 bases and the J gene end by 4 bases; junction bases not matched to a gene: 12. The germline V gene encodes CDR1 WSHSY and CDR2 SAAADI. The CDR3 sequence is 15 residues long. In DNA, the CDR3 is TGCGCCACCAACCCGGGACAGGGGTCCGGCTATGGCTACACCTTC. Translation gives CATNPGQGSGYGYTF.

A word on this clonotype: A junction boundary mismatches the germline segment, possibly from a read error. The chain combines TRBV18 with TRBJ1-4; D gene ambiguous. Germline values: CDR1 KGHSH, CDR2 LQKENI. CDR3 length: 14 residues. DNA of the CDR3: TGTGCCTGCTCACCGGGATGGGGTAACGAAAAACTGTTTTTT. Translation gives CACSPGWGNEKLFF.

This chain connects TRBV29-1 to TRBJ2-3, with D hard to call. The CDR3 runs 15 residues. V gave up 6 bases and J gave up 11 bases, with 27 bases separating them. Germline CDR1 is SQVTM and CDR2 is ANQGSEA. The CDR3 reads CSVSSLGGSYNEQYF. For the CDR3, the DNA is TGCAGCGTCAGTAGCTTGGGTGGGTCCTACAATGAGCAGTATTTT.

This clonotype was observed a single time. The chain has TRBV20-1 and TRBJ2-5; 8 positions match TRBD2. The CDR3 is 14 amino acids. Looked up from germline, CDR1 is DFQATT and CDR2 is SNEGSKA (reference sequence). Losses at the gene ends were 6 bases for V and 11 bases for J; bases not matched to a gene: 17. The CDR3 here is CSAKGLGLRNEQYF. In nucleotides, the CDR3 is TGCAGTGCCAAGGGACTAGGCCTTAGGAATGAGCAGTACTTC.

Concerning this clonotype: This clone may be a read error of a much larger clone one base away. CDR3 bases: TGCGCCAGCAGGAGGCAGGAATACAATGGGCAGTTCTTC. As protein: CASRRQEYNGQFF. The genes are TRBV5-1 and TRBJ2-1; D ambiguous. This CDR3 spans 13 amino acids. Germline CDR1 and CDR2: SGHRS and YFSETQ.

The chain links TRBV5-1 to TRBJ2-1, with D unresolved. The CDR3 runs 14 residues. Germline CDR1 reads SGHRS; CDR2 reads YFSETQ. V gave up 0 bases and J gave up 6 bases, with 10 bases separating them. CDR3 protein: CASSLEPASNEQFF. In DNA form, the CDR3 reads TGCGCCAGCAGCTTGGAGCCCGCTAGCAATGAGCAGTTCTTC.

The chain couples TRBV5-1 to TRBJ1-1; 12 nucleotides line up with TRBD1. The CDR3 spans 16 residues. CDR1 and CDR2 from the germline V gene are SGHRS and YFSETQ. V shed 0 bases and J 4 bases; nucleotides not matched to a gene: 4. CDR3 bases: TGCGCCAGCAGCTTGGGGGACAGGGGGCGAAGCACTGAAGCTTTCTTT. It is translated as CASSLGDRGRSTEAFF.

The chain recombines TRBV5-1 with TRBJ2-5; 12 nucleotides line up with TRBD1. Germline V gene sequence: CDR1 SGHRS, CDR2 YFSETQ. V lost 7 bases and J lost 4; bases outside the gene matches: 8. The CDR3 sequence is 15 residues long. CDR3 in amino acids: CASLPGQGARETQYF. CDR3 bases: TGCGCCAGCCTCCCGGGACAGGGGGCGCGAGAGACCCAGTACTTC.

This clonotype was seen only a few times. This chain uses TRBV18 with TRBJ1-1; 7 bases map to TRBD1. Germline CDR1 and CDR2: KGHSH and LQKENI. With 1 base clipped from V and 7 bases from J, the junction kept 6 bases outside the gene matches. The CDR3 is 14 residues long. CDR3: CASSPQTNRGEAFF. CDR3 coding DNA: TGTGCCAGCTCACCACAGACTAACAGGGGTGAAGCTTTCTTT.

This clonotype was seen ten or more times. The CDR3 region is CASSLASSGYEQYF. The CDR3 region has the DNA TGTGCCAGCAGCTTAGCGTCTAGCGGCTACGAGCAGTACTTC. The V call is TRBV7-2, the J call TRBJ2-7; 7 positions agree with TRBD2. Germline V CDR1 and CDR2: SGHTA, FQGNSA. The CDR3 consists of 14 residues. With 0 bases clipped from V and 3 bases from J, the junction kept 2 bases outside the gene matches.

This chain uses TRBV20-1 with TRBJ2-4, with D perhaps TRBD1 (5 bases). The DNA end is more similar to TRBJ2-7, so the J call may be wrong. The CDR3 length is 12 residues. The germline CDR1 and CDR2 sequences are DFQATT and SNEGSKA (reference sequence). The CDR3 sequence: CSANDQGTEQYF. CDR3 nucleotides: TGCAGTGCCAACGACCAGGGCACCGAGCAGTACTTC.

A note on this clonotype: Relative to the germline gene, one junction end is altered; a read error may explain this. The chain employs TRBV19 and TRBJ1-5; D might be TRBD1 (5 bases). This CDR3 contains 13 residues. Germline V gives CDR1 LNHDA, CDR2 SQIVND (reference sequence). For the CDR3, the DNA is TGTGCCAGTAGTGGCTGGCAGACAGCGCCCCGGCATTTT. Protein product: CASSGWQTAPRHF.

This clonotype was seen a handful of times. The V gene is TRBV20-1, the J gene TRBJ2-4, with D maybe TRBD2 (5 bases). This CDR3 contains 11 residues. Trimming cost V 0 bases and J 13 bases, with 10 bases left between them. Germline CDR1 reads DFQATT; CDR2 reads SNEGSKA (reference sequence). For the CDR3, the DNA is TGCAGTGCTAGAGAATTCGGGGAGCAGTACTTC. Its protein product is CSAREFGEQYF.

The rearrangement links TRBV21-1 to TRBJ2-5; TRBD1, the table's D call, was not compared with the DNA. TRBV21-1 counts as a pseudogene. The CDR3 runs to 16 residues. CDR3 loop: CASSTYGTGVRETQYF. The CDR3 DNA sequence: TGTGCCAGCAGCACTTACGGGACAGGGGTCCGAGAGACCCAGTACTTC.

There are many counts of this clonotype. The chain joins TRBV20-1 to TRBJ2-7; a weak D match, TRBD2 (6 bases). This CDR3 contains 15 residues. Germline V lookup: CDR1 DFQATT, CDR2 SNEGSKA (reference sequence). V was shortened by 3 bases and J by 6 bases, with 21 bases between the two germline ends. The CDR3 DNA follows: TGCAGTGCTAGGCCTAGACTAGGAACCTCTCGCGAGCAGTACTTC. It encodes CSARPRLGTSREQYF.

At least ten counts were recorded for this clonotype. This chain's CDR3 is CASSDQSSGANVLTF. The CDR3 DNA is TGTGCCAGCAGTGACCAGAGCTCTGGGGCCAACGTCCTGACTTTC. The chain carries TRBV6-1 and TRBJ2-6; D remains ambiguous. Germline V gene lookup returns CDR1 MNHNS and CDR2 SASEGT. The ends were cut back, 3 bases at V and 0 bases at J, with 6 bases in the middle. The CDR3 has 15 amino acids.

This clonotype came up a few times. V and J are TRBV4-2 and TRBJ1-1; D is unresolved. Germline CDR1 reads LGHNA; CDR2 reads YNFKEQ. Trimming left V 4 bases short and J 3 bases short, with 9 bases between. The CDR3 runs 13 residues. CDR3 protein: CASSRVVDTEAFF. The CDR3 nucleotides read TGTGCCAGCAGCCGGGTAGTCGACACTGAAGCTTTCTTT.

Notes on this clonotype: With a much larger clone just one base away, this may be a read error. V is TRBV25-1 and J is TRBJ2-7; tentative D call: TRBD1 (6 bases). The V gene's germline CDR1 is MGHDK and CDR2 SYGVNS. This CDR3 spans 14 amino acids. V lost 2 bases to trimming and J lost 5 bases, with 13 bases between them. The CDR3 sequence is CASSEGGGGHEQYF. The CDR3 region has the DNA TGTGCCAGCAGTGAAGGGGGTGGGGGCCACGAGCAGTACTTC.

DNA of the CDR3: TGCAGTGCTAGTTTGGGAAGTCATCAGCCCCAGCATTTT. Amino acids: CSASLGSHQPQHF. The chain employs TRBV20-1 and TRBJ1-5; no clear D. The germline V gene encodes CDR1 DFQATT and CDR2 SNEGSKA (reference sequence). V lost 3 bases to trimming and J lost 5 bases, with 11 bases between them. The CDR3 covers 13 residues.

For this clonotype: A single base separates this from a much larger clone, so it may be a read error. The V and J genes are TRBV7-2 and TRBJ2-2, with a tentative D call TRBD2 (6 bases). This CDR3 contains 17 residues. From germline, CDR1 is SGHTA and CDR2 FQGNSA. Deletions cut 5 bases from V and 3 bases from J, with 19 bases between. This CDR3 reads CASSPLSGPGDTGELFF. CDR3 coding DNA: TGTGCCAGCAGCCCGCTATCCGGGCCGGGAGACACCGGGGAGCTGTTTTTT.